This T cell receptor (beta chain) was found in a study of identical twins. TCRdb recomputed calls from the 5' RACE reads with MiXCR, one row per CDR3 protein. The sample has 1,800,000 or so distinct CDR3 sequences; 32% are singletons. V dropped 3 bases and J dropped 2 bases, with 18 bases sitting between them. The germline gives CDR1 SGHAT, CDR2 FQNNGV. CDR3 size: 17 residues. Only a few counts were recorded for this clonotype. J is TRBJ2-3 and V is TRBV11-2, with D unresolved. The receptor comes from a newborn girl in good health. The sample comprised cord blood. CDR3 DNA sequence: TGTGCCAGCAGCTTCCCCCTCGATCGGGCTATCACAGATACGCAGTATTTT. Translating gives CASSFPLDRAITDTQYF.